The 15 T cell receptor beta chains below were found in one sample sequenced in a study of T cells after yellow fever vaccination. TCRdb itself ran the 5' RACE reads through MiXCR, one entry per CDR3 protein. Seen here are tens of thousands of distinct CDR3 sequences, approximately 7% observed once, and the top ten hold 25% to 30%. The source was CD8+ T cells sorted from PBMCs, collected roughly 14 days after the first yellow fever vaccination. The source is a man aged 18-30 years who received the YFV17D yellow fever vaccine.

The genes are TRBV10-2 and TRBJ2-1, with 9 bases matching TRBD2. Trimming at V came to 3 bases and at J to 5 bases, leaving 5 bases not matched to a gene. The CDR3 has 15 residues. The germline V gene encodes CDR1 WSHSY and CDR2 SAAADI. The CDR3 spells CASSDAQRGDNEQFF. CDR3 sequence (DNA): TGCGCCAGCAGTGATGCCCAGCGGGGGGACAATGAGCAGTTCTTC.

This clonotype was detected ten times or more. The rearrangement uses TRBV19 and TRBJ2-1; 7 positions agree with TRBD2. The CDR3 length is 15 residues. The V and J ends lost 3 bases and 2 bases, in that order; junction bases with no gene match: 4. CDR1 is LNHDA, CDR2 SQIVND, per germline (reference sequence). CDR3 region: CASSISSGAYNEQFF. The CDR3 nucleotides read TGTGCCAGTAGTATTTCTAGCGGAGCCTACAATGAGCAGTTCTTC.

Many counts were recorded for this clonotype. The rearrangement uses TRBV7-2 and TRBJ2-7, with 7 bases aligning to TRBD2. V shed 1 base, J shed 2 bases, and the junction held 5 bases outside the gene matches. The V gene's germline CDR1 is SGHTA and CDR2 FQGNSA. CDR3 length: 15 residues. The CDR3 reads CASSLGPGGPYEQYV. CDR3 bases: TGTGCCAGCAGCTTAGGGCCGGGGGGACCCTACGAGCAGTACGTC.

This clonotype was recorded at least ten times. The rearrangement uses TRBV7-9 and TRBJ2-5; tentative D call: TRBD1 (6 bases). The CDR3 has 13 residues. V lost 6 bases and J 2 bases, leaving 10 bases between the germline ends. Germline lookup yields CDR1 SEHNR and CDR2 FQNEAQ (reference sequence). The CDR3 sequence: CASSHDRQETQYF. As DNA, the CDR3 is TGTGCCAGCAGTCACGACAGGCAAGAGACCCAGTACTTC.

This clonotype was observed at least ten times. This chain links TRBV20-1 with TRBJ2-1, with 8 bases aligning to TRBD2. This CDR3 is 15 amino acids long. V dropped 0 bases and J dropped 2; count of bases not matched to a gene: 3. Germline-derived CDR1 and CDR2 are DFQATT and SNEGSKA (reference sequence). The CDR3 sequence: CSARDGAGAYNEQFF. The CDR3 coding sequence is TGCAGTGCTAGAGATGGAGCGGGGGCCTACAATGAGCAGTTCTTC.

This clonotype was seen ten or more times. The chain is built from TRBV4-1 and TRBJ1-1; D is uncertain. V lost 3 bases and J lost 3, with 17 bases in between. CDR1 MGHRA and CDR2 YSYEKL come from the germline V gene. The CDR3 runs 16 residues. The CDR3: CASSHEDPLRHTEAFF. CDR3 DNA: TGCGCCAGCAGCCATGAAGACCCGCTCAGGCACACTGAAGCTTTCTTT.

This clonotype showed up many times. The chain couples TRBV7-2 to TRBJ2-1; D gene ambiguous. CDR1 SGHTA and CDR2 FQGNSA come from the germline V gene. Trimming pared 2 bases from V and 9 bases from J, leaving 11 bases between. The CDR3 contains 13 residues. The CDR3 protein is CASSLPGEPEQFF. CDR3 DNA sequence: TGTGCCAGCAGCTTACCTGGAGAACCTGAGCAGTTCTTC.

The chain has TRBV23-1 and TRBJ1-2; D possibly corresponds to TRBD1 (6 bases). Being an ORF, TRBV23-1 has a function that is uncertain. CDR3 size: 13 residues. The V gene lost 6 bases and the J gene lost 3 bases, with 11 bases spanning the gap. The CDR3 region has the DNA TGCGCCAGCAGCCACAGGGAGGACTATGGCTACACCTTC. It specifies CASSHREDYGYTF.

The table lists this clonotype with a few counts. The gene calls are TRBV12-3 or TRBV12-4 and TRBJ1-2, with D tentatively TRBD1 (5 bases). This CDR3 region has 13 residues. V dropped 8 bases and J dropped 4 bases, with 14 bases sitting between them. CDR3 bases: TGTGCCAGCGGGGGGGGAACGTCCTATGGCTACACCTTC. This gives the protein CASGGGTSYGYTF.

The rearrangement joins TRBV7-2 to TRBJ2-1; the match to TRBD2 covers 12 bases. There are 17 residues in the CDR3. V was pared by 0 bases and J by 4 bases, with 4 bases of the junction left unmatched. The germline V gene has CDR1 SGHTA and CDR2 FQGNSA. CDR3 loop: CASSLAALAGGYNEQFF. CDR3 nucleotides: TGTGCCAGCAGCTTAGCGGCCCTAGCGGGGGGGTACAATGAGCAGTTCTTC.

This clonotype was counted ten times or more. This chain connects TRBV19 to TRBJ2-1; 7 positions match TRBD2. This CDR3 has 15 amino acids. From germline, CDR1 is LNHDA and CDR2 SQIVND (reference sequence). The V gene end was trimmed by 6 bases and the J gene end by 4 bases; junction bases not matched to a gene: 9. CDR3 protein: CASRPSSGQYNEQFF. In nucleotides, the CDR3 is TGTGCCAGTAGACCCTCTAGCGGCCAATACAATGAGCAGTTCTTC.

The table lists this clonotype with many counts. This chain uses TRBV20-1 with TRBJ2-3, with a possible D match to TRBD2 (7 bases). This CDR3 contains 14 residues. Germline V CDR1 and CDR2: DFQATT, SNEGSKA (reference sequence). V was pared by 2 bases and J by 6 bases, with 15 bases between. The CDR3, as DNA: TGCAGTGCTAGACCTCTGGGGGGGCCGGATACGCAGTATTTT. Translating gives CSARPLGGPDTQYF.

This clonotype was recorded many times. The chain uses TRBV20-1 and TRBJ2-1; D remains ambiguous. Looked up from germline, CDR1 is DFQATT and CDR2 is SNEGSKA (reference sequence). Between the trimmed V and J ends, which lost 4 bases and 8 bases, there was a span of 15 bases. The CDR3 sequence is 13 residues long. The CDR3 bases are TGCAGTGCTACCCCCCCAGAGCGATATGAGCAGTTCTTC. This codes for CSATPPERYEQFF.

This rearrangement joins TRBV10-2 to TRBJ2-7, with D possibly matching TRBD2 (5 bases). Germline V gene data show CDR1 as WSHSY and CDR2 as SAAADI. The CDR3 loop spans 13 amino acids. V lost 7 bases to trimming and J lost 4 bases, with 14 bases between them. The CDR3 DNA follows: TGCGCCAGCAAGGGCACGGAGGCATACGAGCAGTACTTC. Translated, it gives CASKGTEAYEQYF.

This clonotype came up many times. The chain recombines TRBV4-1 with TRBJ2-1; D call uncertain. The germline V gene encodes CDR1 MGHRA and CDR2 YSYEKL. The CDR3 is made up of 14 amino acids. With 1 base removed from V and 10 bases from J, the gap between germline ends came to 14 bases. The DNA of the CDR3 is TGCGCCAGCAGCCAAGTAGCTAGGGTCGGAGAGCAGTTCTTC. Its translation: CASSQVARVGEQFF.